The clone carrying this T cell receptor beta chain has only a few counts. No antigen is known for it. The data are from a study of CD8 T cells in ankylosing spondylitis. Study-level findings and limits: Within peripheral blood, clones linked to disease were CD8+ and relatively rare. Several highly homologous variants made up a TCR beta motif, and this motif appeared characteristic of ankylosing spondylitis blood.

TCRdb re-called the 5' RACE reads through MiXCR, storing one row per CDR3 protein. The sample has approximately 220,000 distinct CDR3 sequences; about 18% are singletons. Germline V lookup: CDR1 MGHRA, CDR2 YSYEKL. The CDR3 consists of 13 residues. Trimming removed 3 bases from V and 4 bases from J, with 7 bases in between. The sample was blood, either unsorted or a sorted T cell fraction (not recorded which). This TCR was recovered from a male donor with ankylosing spondylitis. The rearrangement joins TRBV4-1 to TRBJ2-1; D is undetermined. This chain's CDR3 is CASSQGPYNEQFF. The CDR3 nucleotides are TGCGCCAGCAGCCAGGGCCCTTACAATGAGCAGTTCTTC.